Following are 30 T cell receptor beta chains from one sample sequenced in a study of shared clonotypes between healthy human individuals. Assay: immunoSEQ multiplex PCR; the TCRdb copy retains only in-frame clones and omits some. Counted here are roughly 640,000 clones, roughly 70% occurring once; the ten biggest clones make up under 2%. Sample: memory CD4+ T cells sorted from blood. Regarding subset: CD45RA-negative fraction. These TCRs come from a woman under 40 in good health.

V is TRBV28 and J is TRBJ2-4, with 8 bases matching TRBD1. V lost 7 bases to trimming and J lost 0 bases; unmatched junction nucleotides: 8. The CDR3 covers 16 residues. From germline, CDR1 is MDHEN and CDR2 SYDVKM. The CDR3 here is CASTIQGASAKNIQYF. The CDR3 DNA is TGTGCCAGCACCATTCAGGGGGCGTCAGCCAAAAACATTCAGTACTTC.

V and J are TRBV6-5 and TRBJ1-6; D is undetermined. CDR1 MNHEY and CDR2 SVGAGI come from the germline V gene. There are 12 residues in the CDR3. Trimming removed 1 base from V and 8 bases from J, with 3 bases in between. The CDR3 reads CASSYLDSPLHF. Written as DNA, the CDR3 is TGTGCCAGCAGTTACTTGGATTCACCCCTCCACTTT.

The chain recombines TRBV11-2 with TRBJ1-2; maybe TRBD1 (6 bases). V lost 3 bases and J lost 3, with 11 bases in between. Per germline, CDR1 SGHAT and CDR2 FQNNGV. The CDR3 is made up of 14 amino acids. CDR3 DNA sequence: TGTGCCAGCAGCTTTGGACAGACCGACTATGGCTACACCTTC. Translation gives CASSFGQTDYGYTF.

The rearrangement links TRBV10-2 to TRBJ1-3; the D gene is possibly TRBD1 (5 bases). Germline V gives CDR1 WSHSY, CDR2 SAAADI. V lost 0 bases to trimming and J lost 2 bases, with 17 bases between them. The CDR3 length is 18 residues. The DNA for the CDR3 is TGCGCCAGCAGTGAGTCGAACTTCCTCGGGGGGGCTGGAAACACCATATATTTT. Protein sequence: CASSESNFLGGAGNTIYF.

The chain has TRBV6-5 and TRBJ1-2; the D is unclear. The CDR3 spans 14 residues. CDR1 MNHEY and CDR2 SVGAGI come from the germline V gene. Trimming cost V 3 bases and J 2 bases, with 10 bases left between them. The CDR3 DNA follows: TGTGCCAGCAGTTATGGAACAGAAAACTATGGCTACACCTTC. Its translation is CASSYGTENYGYTF.

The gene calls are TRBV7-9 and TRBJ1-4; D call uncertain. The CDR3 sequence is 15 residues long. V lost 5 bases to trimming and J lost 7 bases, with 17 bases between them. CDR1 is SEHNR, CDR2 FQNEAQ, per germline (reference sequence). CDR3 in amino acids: CASSRPGPGGEKLFF. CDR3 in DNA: TGTGCCAGCAGCCGACCAGGACCGGGTGGTGAAAAACTGTTTTTT.

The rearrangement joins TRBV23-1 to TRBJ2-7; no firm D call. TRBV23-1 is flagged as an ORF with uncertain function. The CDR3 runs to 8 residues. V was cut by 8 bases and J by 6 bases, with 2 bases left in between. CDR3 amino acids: CASSEQYF. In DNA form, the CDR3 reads TGCGCCAGCTCCGAGCAGTACTTC.

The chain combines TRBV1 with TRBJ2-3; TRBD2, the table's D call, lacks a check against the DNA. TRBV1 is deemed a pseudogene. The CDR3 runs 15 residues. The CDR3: CTSSWGLPSTDTQYF. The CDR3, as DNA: TGCACCAGCAGCTGGGGACTACCGAGCACAGATACGCAGTATTTT.

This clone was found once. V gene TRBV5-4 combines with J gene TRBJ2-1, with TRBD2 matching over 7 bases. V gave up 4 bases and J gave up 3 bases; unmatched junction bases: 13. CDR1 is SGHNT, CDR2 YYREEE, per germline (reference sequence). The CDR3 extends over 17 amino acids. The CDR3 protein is CASSVVTRRGVYNEQFF. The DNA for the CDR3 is TGTGCCAGCAGCGTAGTGACGCGTCGGGGGGTCTACAATGAGCAGTTCTTC.

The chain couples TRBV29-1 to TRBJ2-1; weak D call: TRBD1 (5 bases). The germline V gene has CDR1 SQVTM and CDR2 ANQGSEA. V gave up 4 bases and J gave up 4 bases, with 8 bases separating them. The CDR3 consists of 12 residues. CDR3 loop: CSVGRQYNEQFF. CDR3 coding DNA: TGCAGCGTTGGAAGACAGTACAATGAGCAGTTCTTC.

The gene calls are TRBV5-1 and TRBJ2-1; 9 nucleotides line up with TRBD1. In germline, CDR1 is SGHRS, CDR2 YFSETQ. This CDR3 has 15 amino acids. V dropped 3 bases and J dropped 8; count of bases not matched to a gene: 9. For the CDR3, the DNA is TGCGCCAGCAGCTCAGGACCGGGACAGGGCTATGAGCAGTTCTTC. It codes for CASSSGPGQGYEQFF.

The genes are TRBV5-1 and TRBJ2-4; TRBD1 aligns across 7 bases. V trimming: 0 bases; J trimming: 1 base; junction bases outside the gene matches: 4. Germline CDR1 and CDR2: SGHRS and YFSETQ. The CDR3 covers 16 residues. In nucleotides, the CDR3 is TGCGCCAGCAGCTTGGGAGGGGGCGCGGCCAAAAACATTCAGTACTTC. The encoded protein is CASSLGGGAAKNIQYF.

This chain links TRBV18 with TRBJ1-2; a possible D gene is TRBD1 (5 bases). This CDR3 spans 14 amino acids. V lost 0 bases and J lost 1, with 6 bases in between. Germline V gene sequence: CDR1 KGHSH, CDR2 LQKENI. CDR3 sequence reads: CASSPPGLNYGYTF. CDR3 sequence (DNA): TGTGCCAGCTCACCACCGGGACTTAACTATGGCTACACCTTC. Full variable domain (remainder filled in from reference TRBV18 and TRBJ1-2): NAGVMQNPRHLVRRRGQEARLRCSPMKGHSHVYWYRQLPEEGLKFMVYLQKENIIDESGMPKERFSAEFPKEGPSILRIQQVVRGDSAAYFCASSPPGLNYGYTFGSGTRLTVV.

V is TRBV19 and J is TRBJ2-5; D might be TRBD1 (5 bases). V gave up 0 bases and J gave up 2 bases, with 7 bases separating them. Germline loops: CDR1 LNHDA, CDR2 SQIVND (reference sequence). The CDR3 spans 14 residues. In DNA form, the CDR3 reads TGTGCCAGTAGTATAGATGACAGTCAAGAGACCCAGTACTTC. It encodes CASSIDDSQETQYF.

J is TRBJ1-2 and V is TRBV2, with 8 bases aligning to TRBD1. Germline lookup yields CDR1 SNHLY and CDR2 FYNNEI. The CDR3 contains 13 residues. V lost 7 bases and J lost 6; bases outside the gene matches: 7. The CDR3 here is CASTIDRGHGYTF. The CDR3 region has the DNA TGTGCCAGCACCATAGACAGGGGCCATGGCTACACCTTC. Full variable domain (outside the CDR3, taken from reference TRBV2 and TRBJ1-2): EPEVTQTPSHQVTQMGQEVILRCVPISNHLYFYWYRQILGQKVEFLVSFYNNEISEKSEIFDDQFSVERPDGSNFTLKIRSTKLEDSAMYFCASTIDRGHGYTFGSGTRLTVV.

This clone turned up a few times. CDR3 sequence: CATAGESIITDTQYF. CDR3 DNA: TGTGCCACCGCGGGCGAATCTATTATCACAGATACGCAGTATTTT. This sequence joins TRBV19 and TRBJ2-3; tentative D call: TRBD2 (5 bases). Deletions cut 10 bases from V and 2 bases from J, with 19 bases between. The CDR3 is 15 residues long. The germline gives CDR1 LNHDA, CDR2 SQIVND (reference sequence).

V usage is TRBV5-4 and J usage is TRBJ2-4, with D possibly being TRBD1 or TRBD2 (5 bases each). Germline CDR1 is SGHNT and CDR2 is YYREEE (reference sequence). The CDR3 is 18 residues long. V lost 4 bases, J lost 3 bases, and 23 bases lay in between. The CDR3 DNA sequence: TGTGCCAGCAGCGCCTCAGGGCCGGGTCTCGGGGTCAAAAACATTCAGTACTTC. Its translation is CASSASGPGLGVKNIQYF.

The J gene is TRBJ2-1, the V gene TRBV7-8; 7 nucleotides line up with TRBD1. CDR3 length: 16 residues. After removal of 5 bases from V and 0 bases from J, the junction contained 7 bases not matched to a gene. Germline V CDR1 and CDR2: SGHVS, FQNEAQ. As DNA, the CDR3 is TGTGCCAGCAGCATCATGACAGGGACCTCCTACAATGAGCAGTTCTTC. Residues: CASSIMTGTSYNEQFF.

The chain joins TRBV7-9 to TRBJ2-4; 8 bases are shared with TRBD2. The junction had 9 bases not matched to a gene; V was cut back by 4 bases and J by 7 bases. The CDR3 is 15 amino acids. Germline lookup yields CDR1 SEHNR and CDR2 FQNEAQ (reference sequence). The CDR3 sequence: CASSSLSGGWNIQYF. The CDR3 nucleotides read TGTGCCAGCAGCTCCTTGAGCGGGGGATGGAACATTCAGTACTTC.

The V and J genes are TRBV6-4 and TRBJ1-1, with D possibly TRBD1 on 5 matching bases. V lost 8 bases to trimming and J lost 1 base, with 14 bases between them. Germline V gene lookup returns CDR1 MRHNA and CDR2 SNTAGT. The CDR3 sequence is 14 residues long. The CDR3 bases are TGTGCCAGCCCAAGGAGCAGGGAGAACACTGAAGCTTTCTTT. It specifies CASPRSRENTEAFF.

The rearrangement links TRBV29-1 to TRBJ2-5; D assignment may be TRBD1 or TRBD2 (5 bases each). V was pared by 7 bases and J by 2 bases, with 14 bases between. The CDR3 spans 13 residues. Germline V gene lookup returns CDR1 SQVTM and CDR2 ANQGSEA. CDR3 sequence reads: CSGEGRLQETQYF. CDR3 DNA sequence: TGCAGCGGCGAGGGACGGCTTCAAGAGACCCAGTACTTC.

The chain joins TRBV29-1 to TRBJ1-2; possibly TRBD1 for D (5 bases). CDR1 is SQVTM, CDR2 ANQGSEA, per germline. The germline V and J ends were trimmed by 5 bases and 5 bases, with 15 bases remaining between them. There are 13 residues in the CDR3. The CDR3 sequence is CSVLTEALYGYTF. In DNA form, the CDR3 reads TGCAGCGTTCTGACAGAGGCACTTTATGGCTACACCTTC.

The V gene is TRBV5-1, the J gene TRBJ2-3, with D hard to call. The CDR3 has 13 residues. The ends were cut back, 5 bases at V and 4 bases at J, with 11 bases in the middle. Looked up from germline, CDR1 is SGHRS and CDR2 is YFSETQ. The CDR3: CASRFEFPDTQYF. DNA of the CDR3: TGCGCCAGCAGATTTGAGTTCCCAGATACGCAGTATTTT. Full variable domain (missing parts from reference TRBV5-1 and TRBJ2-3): KAGVTQTPRYLIKTRGQQVTLSCSPISGHRSVSWYQQTPGQGLQFLFEYFSETQRNKGNFPGRFSGRQFSNSRSEMNVSTLELGDSALYLCASRFEFPDTQYFGPGTRLTVL.

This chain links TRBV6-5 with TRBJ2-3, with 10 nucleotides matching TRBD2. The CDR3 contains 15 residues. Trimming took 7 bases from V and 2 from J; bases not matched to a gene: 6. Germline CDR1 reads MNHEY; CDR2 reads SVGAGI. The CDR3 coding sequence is TGTGCCAGCAAATTAGCGGGAGGTCCCACAGATACGCAGTATTTT. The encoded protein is CASKLAGGPTDTQYF.

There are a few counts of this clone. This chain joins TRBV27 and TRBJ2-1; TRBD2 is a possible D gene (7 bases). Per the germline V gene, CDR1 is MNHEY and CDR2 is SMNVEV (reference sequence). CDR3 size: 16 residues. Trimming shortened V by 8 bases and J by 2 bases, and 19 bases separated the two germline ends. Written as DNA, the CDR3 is TGTGCCAGCCGTCCGAGAGGGGGGGTTGCCTACAATGAGCAGTTCTTC. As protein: CASRPRGGVAYNEQFF.

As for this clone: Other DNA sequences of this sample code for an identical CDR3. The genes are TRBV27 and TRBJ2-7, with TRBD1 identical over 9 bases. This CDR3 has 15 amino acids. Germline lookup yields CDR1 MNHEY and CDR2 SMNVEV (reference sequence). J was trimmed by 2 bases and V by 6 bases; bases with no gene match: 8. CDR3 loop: CASSLTGTGPYEQYF. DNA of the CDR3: TGTGCCAGCAGCCTGACCGGGACAGGGCCCTACGAGCAGTACTTC.

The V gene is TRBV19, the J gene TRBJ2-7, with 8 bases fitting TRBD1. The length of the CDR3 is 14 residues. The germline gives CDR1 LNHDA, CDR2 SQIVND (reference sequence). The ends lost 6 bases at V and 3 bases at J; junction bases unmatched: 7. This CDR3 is CASRPGQDFYEQYF. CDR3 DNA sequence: TGTGCCAGTAGGCCGGGACAGGACTTCTACGAGCAGTACTTC.

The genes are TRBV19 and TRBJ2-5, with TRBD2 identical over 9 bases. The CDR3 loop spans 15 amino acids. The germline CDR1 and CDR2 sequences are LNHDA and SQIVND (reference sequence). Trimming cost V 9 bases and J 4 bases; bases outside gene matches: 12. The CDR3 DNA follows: TGTGCCAGCCGCGGGGGGGCCGACGGGTCAGAGACCCAGTACTTC. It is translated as CASRGGADGSETQYF.

The CDR3 bases are TGTGCCAGCAGCGCCCTACAGGGGGCGTATACTGAAGCTTTCTTT. Residues: CASSALQGAYTEAFF. The chain has TRBV9 and TRBJ1-1; TRBD1 agrees at 9 bases. CDR3 length: 15 amino acids. V shed 3 bases, J shed 5 bases, and the junction held 8 bases outside the gene matches. Germline CDR1 is SGDLS and CDR2 is YYNGEE. The whole variable domain, filled in from reference TRBV9 and TRBJ1-1, reads DSGVTQTPKHLITATGQRVTLRCSPRSGDLSVYWYQQSLDQGLQFLIQYYNGEERAKGNILERFSAQQFPDLHSELNLSSLELGDSALYFCASSALQGAYTEAFFGQGTRLTVV.

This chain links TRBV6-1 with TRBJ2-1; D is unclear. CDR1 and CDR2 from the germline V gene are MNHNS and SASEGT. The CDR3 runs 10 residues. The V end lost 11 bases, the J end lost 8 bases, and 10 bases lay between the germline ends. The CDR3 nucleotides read TGTGCCTCGGGTTTCGATGAGCAGTTCTTC. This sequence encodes CASGFDEQFF.